A selection of T cell receptor beta chains follows, all from one sample in a study of blood T cell repertoires in COVID-19. Clones were sequenced by immunoSEQ multiplex PCR, and TCRdb holds only the in-frame ones, with some missing. The sample lists approximately 380,000 clones; 85% were seen once. The specimen was peripheral blood. These receptors were obtained from a young woman with acute or convalescent COVID-19. Each CDR3 is given with its conserved first and last residue. The D gene is left open where the match is weak. A row's size may be missing; if present it is once, few, many or a size class.

d_call	cdr3_length	j_call	clone_size	v_call	cdr3_aa	cdr3_nt
TRBD2	14	TRBJ2-7	NA	TRBV19	CASSIAGGGVEQYF	TGTGCCAGTAGTATAGCGGGAGGGGGGGTCGAGCAGTACTTC
NA	14	TRBJ2-3	NA	TRBV4-2	CASSLGGATDTQYF	TGTGCCAGCAGTCTTGGGGGCGCAACAGATACGCAGTATTTT
NA	13	TRBJ2-3	NA	TRBV6-5	CASSYDYTDTQYF	TGTGCCAGCAGTTACGACTACACAGATACGCAGTATTTT
NA	16	TRBJ2-1	few	TRBV10-1	CASSEWSSVTYNEQFF	TGCGCCAGCAGTGAGTGGAGTTCGGTAACTTACAATGAGCAGTTCTTC
NA	12	TRBJ2-7	NA	TRBV6-1	CASSEISYEQYF	TGTGCCAGCAGTGAAATCAGCTACGAGCAGTACTTC
NA	14	TRBJ1-6	NA	TRBV6-5	CASSDWTANSPLHF	TGTGCCAGCAGCGATTGGACAGCCAATTCACCCCTCCACTTT
NA	13	TRBJ2-7	once	TRBV12-3/TRBV12-4	CASSSRAEYEQYF	TGTGCCAGCAGTTCCCGAGCTGAGTACGAGCAGTACTTC
NA	13	TRBJ2-1	NA	TRBV6-5	CASSNLRYNEQFF	TGTGCCAGCAGTAACCTACGCTACAATGAGCAGTTCTTC
TRBD1	15	TRBJ1-1	NA	TRBV2	CASSISGGMNTEAFF	TGTGCCAGCAGTATTTCAGGGGGGATGAACACTGAAGCTTTCTTT
TRBD1	15	TRBJ1-2	NA	TRBV2	CASSAGQGAAYGYTF	TGTGCCAGCAGTGCGGGACAGGGGGCGGCTTATGGCTACACCTTC
TRBD2	14	TRBJ2-7	NA	TRBV5-4	CASSYGTSPYEQYF	TGTGCCAGCAGCTACGGGACTAGCCCCTACGAGCAGTACTTC
NA	16	TRBJ1-2	NA	TRBV19	CASTPAPLDANYGYTF	TGTGCCAGTACCCCAGCGCCATTGGATGCTAACTATGGCTACACCTTC
TRBD2	15	TRBJ2-3	NA	TRBV24-1	CATSDSGARGDTQYF	TGTGCCACCAGTGACAGCGGGGCCCGGGGAGATACGCAGTATTTT
NA	16	TRBJ2-2	NA	TRBV18	CASSLIPGQNTGELFF	TGTGCCAGCTCACTTATCCCGGGACAAAACACCGGGGAGCTGTTTTTT
NA	15	TRBJ1-5	NA	TRBV4-1	CASSQDSGVGQPQHF	TGCGCCAGCAGCCAAGATTCGGGGGTCGGTCAGCCCCAGCATTTT
NA	13	TRBJ1-2	NA	TRBV7-8	CASSLQGGRGYTF	TGTGCCAGCAGCCTTCAGGGAGGTCGGGGCTACACCTTC
TRBD1	17	TRBJ1-3	NA	TRBV28	CASRSLTGAYSGNTIYF	TGTGCCAGCAGGTCCCTGACAGGGGCCTACTCTGGAAACACCATATATTTT
NA	15	TRBJ2-1	NA	TRBV6-6	CASSLQGRTYNEQFF	TGTGCCAGCAGCCTACAGGGTCGCACCTACAATGAGCAGTTCTTC
NA	15	TRBJ2-2	NA	TRBV15	CATGSPRPGTGELFF	TGTGCCACCGGATCCCCACGTCCGGGAACCGGGGAGCTGTTTTTT
TRBD1	15	TRBJ1-1	NA	TRBV19	CASNPGDRMNTEAFF	TGTGCCAGTAATCCCGGGGACAGGATGAACACTGAAGCTTTCTTT
NA	16	TRBJ2-6	NA	TRBV2	CASGRDNLSGANVLTF	TGTGCCAGCGGACGGGACAACCTGTCTGGGGCCAACGTCCTGACTTTC
TRBD1	13	TRBJ2-3	NA	TRBV4-1	CASRDRGSDTQYF	TGCGCCAGCAGGGACAGGGGATCAGATACGCAGTATTTT
NA	13	TRBJ2-1	NA	TRBV11-3	CASSYGASGEQFF	TGTGCCAGCAGCTATGGGGCTTCTGGGGAGCAGTTCTTC
TRBD1	15	TRBJ1-5	NA	TRBV19	CASSIRQGTLQPQHF	TGTGCCAGTAGTATAAGACAGGGAACACTTCAGCCCCAGCATTTT
NA	14	TRBJ1-1	NA	TRBV19	CASRTNQGSTEAFF	TGTGCCAGTAGAACCAATCAGGGCAGTACTGAAGCTTTCTTT
NA	15	TRBJ2-2	NA	TRBV18	CASSPEGSNTGELFF	TGTGCCAGCTCACCGGAGGGGAGTAACACCGGGGAGCTGTTTTTT
NA	16	TRBJ1-1	NA	TRBV5-4	CASSLEASLPAAEAFF	TGTGCCAGCAGCTTGGAGGCCTCTCTGCCAGCGGCTGAAGCTTTCTTT
NA	14	TRBJ1-3	NA	TRBV5-1	CASSPGTRGNTIYF	TGCGCCAGCAGCCCCGGGACAAGAGGAAACACCATATATTTT
TRBD1	15	TRBJ2-1	NA	TRBV5-4	CASSTQGALFNEQFF	TGTGCCAGCAGCACACAGGGGGCTCTTTTCAATGAGCAGTTCTTC
NA	16	TRBJ2-5	NA	TRBV4-1	CASSQDLARFGETQYF	TGCGCCAGCAGCCAAGATCTAGCCAGATTCGGAGAGACCCAGTACTTC
NA	16	TRBJ1-6	NA	TRBV28	CASSLNRGEFNSPLHF	TGTGCCAGCAGTTTGAACCGCGGGGAATTTAATTCACCCCTCCACTTT
NA	13	TRBJ2-1	NA	TRBV9	CASSPLTSNEQFF	TGTGCCAGCAGCCCCCTGACTAGCAATGAGCAGTTCTTC
NA	12	TRBJ1-2	NA	TRBV2	CASNAQDYGYTF	TGTGCCAGCAACGCCCAGGACTATGGCTACACCTTC
NA	10	TRBJ2-4	NA	TRBV2	CASYTARQYF	TGTGCCTCCTACACGGCCAGGCAGTACTTC
TRBD1	13	TRBJ2-2	NA	TRBV29-1	CSVSPGGTGELFF	TGCAGCGTTTCTCCAGGGGGCACCGGGGAGCTGTTTTTT
NA	14	TRBJ2-2	NA	TRBV6-5	CASRGTGYTGELFF	TGTGCCAGCAGGGGCACAGGGTACACCGGGGAGCTGTTTTTT
NA	11	TRBJ2-1	NA	TRBV9	CASSVANEQFF	TGTGCCAGCAGCGTAGCAAATGAGCAGTTCTTC
NA	13	TRBJ2-2	NA	TRBV10-1	CASSDRGTGELFF	TGCGCCAGCAGTGATCGCGGGACCGGGGAGCTGTTTTTT
NA	15	TRBJ1-4	NA	TRBV18	CASSPKGETNEKLFF	TGTGCCAGCTCGCCAAAGGGGGAGACTAATGAAAAACTGTTTTTT
NA	15	TRBJ1-6	NA	TRBV27	CASSPRQFGDSPLHF	TGTGCCAGCAGTCCCCGACAGTTTGGTGATTCACCCCTCCACTTT
NA	13	TRBJ1-5	NA	TRBV6-5	CASRDSLYQPQHF	TGTGCCAGCAGGGACAGCCTTTATCAGCCCCAGCATTTT
NA	13	TRBJ1-2	NA	TRBV30	CAWKGEGVYGYTF	TGTGCCTGGAAGGGGGAAGGAGTCTATGGCTACACCTTC
NA	14	TRBJ2-5	NA	TRBV7-3	CASSPRQGGQTQYF	TGTGCCAGCAGCCCCCGACAGGGAGGACAGACCCAGTACTTC
NA	15	TRBJ2-6	NA	TRBV10-1	CASSESRAGANVLTF	TGCGCCAGCAGTGAGAGCCGGGCTGGGGCCAACGTCCTGACTTTC
NA	13	TRBJ2-7	NA	TRBV12-3/TRBV12-4	CASSSSPSYEQYF	TGTGCCAGCAGTTCGAGCCCCTCCTACGAGCAGTACTTC
TRBD1	14	TRBJ2-1	NA	TRBV3-1/TRBV3-2	CASSQASGTDEQFF	TGTGCCAGCAGCCAAGCTTCTGGGACAGATGAGCAGTTCTTC